The 16 T cell receptor beta chains in this list originate from one sample, sequenced in a study of CDR3 diversity in severe acne. A single record per CDR3 protein comes from TCRdb applying MiXCR to the PCR reads. The sample has about 90,000 distinct CDR3 sequences, around 47% seen once. Sequencing was performed on blood. The receptors were gathered from a male donor with severe acne vulgaris.

This clonotype was seen repeatedly, ten times or more. V usage is TRBV6-4 and J usage is TRBJ2-7, with 9 bases fitting TRBD2. Germline V gene sequence: CDR1 MRHNA, CDR2 SNTAGT. The trim removed 3 bases at V and 0 bases at J, leaving 0 bases unmatched. The length of the CDR3 is 14 residues. CDR3 residues: CASSEREGSYEQYF. CDR3 DNA sequence: TGTGCCAGCAGTGAGCGGGAGGGCTCCTACGAGCAGTACTTC.

Of note for this clonotype: One base away lies a much larger clone, so this may be a sequencing read error. The CDR3 end shows no conserved phenylalanine or tryptophan, and so a read error is likely. CDR3 DNA sequence: TGTGCCAGTAGTCTCTACAGTACCTACGAGCAGTACCTC. It yields the protein CASSLYSTYEQYL. This chain joins TRBV19 and TRBJ2-7; D unclear. Between the trimmed V and J ends, which lost 5 bases and 2 bases, there was a span of 10 bases. Looked up from germline, CDR1 is LNHDA and CDR2 is SQIVND (reference sequence). The CDR3 is 13 residues long.

This clonotype was detected ten times or more. This chain connects TRBV7-2 to TRBJ1-1, with TRBD1 identical over 9 bases. CDR1 and CDR2 from the germline V gene are SGHTA and FQGNSA. The V and J ends lost 5 bases and 1 base, in that order; junction bases with no gene match: 2. CDR3 size: 14 residues. CDR3 sequence (DNA): TGTGCCAGCAGCACGGGACAGGGGAACACTGAAGCTTTCTTT. It is translated as CASSTGQGNTEAFF.

The chain couples TRBV5-1 to TRBJ1-2, with TRBD1 matching over 10 bases. The V gene's germline CDR1 is SGHRS and CDR2 YFSETQ. The ends lost 3 bases at V and 1 base at J; junction bases unmatched: 3. The CDR3 runs 15 residues. CDR3 sequence (DNA): TGCGCCAGCAGCTACGGGACAGGGGATAACTATGGCTACACCTTC. This codes for CASSYGTGDNYGYTF. Drawing the rest from reference TRBV5-1 and TRBJ1-2, the complete variable domain is KAGVTQTPRYLIKTRGQQVTLSCSPISGHRSVSWYQQTPGQGLQFLFEYFSETQRNKGNFPGRFSGRQFSNSRSEMNVSTLELGDSALYLCASSYGTGDNYGYTFGSGTRLTVV.

This clonotype was counted a few times. This chain links TRBV25-1 with TRBJ1-6; the D gene is possibly TRBD1 (6 bases). Germline-derived CDR1 and CDR2 are MGHDK and SYGVNS. The CDR3 runs 13 residues. Trimming removed 11 bases at V and 12 bases at J, with 20 bases between. The CDR3 protein is CAGQEGESGPLHF. The CDR3 nucleotides are TGTGCCGGCCAGGAGGGGGAAAGTGGACCCCTCCACTTT.

The V gene is TRBV2, the J gene TRBJ1-1; possibly TRBD1 for D (5 bases). Trimming removed 3 bases from V and 5 bases from J, with 19 bases in between. This CDR3 is built from 16 residues. Germline CDR1 is SNHLY and CDR2 is FYNNEI. The DNA for the CDR3 is TGTGCCAGCAGTGATTGGCAGGGCTATATGGGGACTGAAGCTTTCTTT. Translating it yields CASSDWQGYMGTEAFF.

V is TRBV6-5 and J is TRBJ2-7; 13 nucleotides agree with TRBD2. V shed 0 bases, J shed 2 bases, and the junction held 1 base outside the gene matches. The CDR3 covers 16 residues. In germline, CDR1 is MNHEY, CDR2 SVGAGI. CDR3 DNA: TGTGCCAGCAGTTACTCCGGGACTAGCGGGACCTACGAGCAGTACTTC. Its translation: CASSYSGTSGTYEQYF.

The rearrangement uses TRBV9 and TRBJ2-2, with D possibly being TRBD2 (5 bases). The CDR3 totals 16 residues. Germline CDR1 and CDR2: SGDLS and YYNGEE. The V end was cut by 3 bases, the J end by 5 bases, with 17 bases between. The DNA of the CDR3 is TGTGCCAGCAGCGGTGGTGGGGTCGAGGGTACCGGGGAGCTGTTTTTT. Encoded protein: CASSGGGVEGTGELFF.

In regard to this clonotype: Given a much more abundant clone one base away, this may be a read error. The CDR3 coding sequence is TGTGCCAGCAGCTTATGGTGGGGGAGTCGGGGATCCCATGGCTACACCTTC. Translating it yields CASSLWWGSRGSHGYTF. The chain has TRBV7-9 and TRBJ1-2; D perhaps matches TRBD1 (5 bases). V lost 2 bases and J lost 6, with 22 bases in between. CDR3 size: 17 residues. The V gene's germline CDR1 is SEHNR and CDR2 FQNEAQ (reference sequence). Full variable domain (remainder filled in from reference TRBV7-9 and TRBJ1-2): DTGVSQNPRHKITKRGQNVTFRCDPISEHNRLYWYRQTLGQGPEFLTYFQNEAQLEKSRLLSDRFSAERPKGSFSTLEIQRTEQGDSAMYLCASSLWWGSRGSHGYTFGSGTRLTVV.

The chain links TRBV24-1 to TRBJ2-5; D gene ambiguous. Germline CDR1 and CDR2: KGHDR and SFDVKD. Trimming pared 7 bases from V and 5 bases from J, leaving 16 bases between. The CDR3 has 14 amino acids. The CDR3 reads CATSPLWGEETQYF. The CDR3, as DNA: TGTGCCACCAGCCCGCTTTGGGGTGAGGAGACCCAGTACTTC.

This rearrangement joins TRBV5-6 to TRBJ2-2; no reliable D call. The CDR3 has 13 residues. Trimming removed 0 bases at V and 7 bases at J, with 7 bases between. The V gene's germline CDR1 is SGHDT and CDR2 YYEEEE. The CDR3 here is CASSLGDRGELFF. The DNA for the CDR3 is TGTGCCAGCAGCTTGGGCGATCGCGGGGAGCTGTTTTTT.

This clonotype showed up just once. The rearrangement joins TRBV2 to TRBJ2-7, with 8 bases identical to TRBD2. Germline assignment: CDR1 SNHLY and CDR2 FYNNEI. V lost 7 bases, J lost 0 bases, and 2 bases stayed unmatched. This CDR3 spans 13 amino acids. CDR3 coding DNA: TGTGCCAGCAAGCGGGGGAGCTCCTACGAGCAGTACTTC. The encoded protein is CASKRGSSYEQYF. Variable domain in full (rest from reference TRBV2 and TRBJ2-7): EPEVTQTPSHQVTQMGQEVILRCVPISNHLYFYWYRQILGQKVEFLVSFYNNEISEKSEIFDDQFSVERPDGSNFTLKIRSTKLEDSAMYFCASKRGSSYEQYFGPGTRLTVT.

This clonotype has only a few counts. The gene calls are TRBV4-1 and TRBJ1-3; 9 nucleotides agree with TRBD1. This CDR3 is built from 17 residues. The V segment lost 1 base and the J segment 7 bases; nucleotides outside the gene matches: 11. Germline CDR1 reads MGHRA; CDR2 reads YSYEKL. The CDR3 coding sequence is TGCGCCAGCAGCCAAGTATTCCCCCGGACAGGGGAGAACACCATATATTTT. Translating it yields CASSQVFPRTGENTIYF.

This clonotype was detected ten times or more. This chain joins TRBV20-1 and TRBJ1-3; D might be TRBD1 (6 bases). CDR3 length: 12 amino acids. Germline V gene sequence: CDR1 DFQATT, CDR2 SNEGSKA (reference sequence). For the CDR3, the DNA is TGCGGGTTACAGGGTGCTGGAAACACCATATATTTT. It yields the protein CGLQGAGNTIYF.

In this sample, this clonotype turned up many times. V gene TRBV5-5 combines with J gene TRBJ2-7; D ambiguous. V gave up 3 bases and J gave up 2 bases, with 18 bases separating them. The CDR3 contains 16 residues. Germline CDR1 reads SGHKS; CDR2 reads YYEKEE (reference sequence). This chain's CDR3 is CASSSYVIGFAYEQYF. The CDR3 nucleotides read TGTGCCAGCAGCTCCTATGTGATAGGGTTTGCCTACGAGCAGTACTTC.

The table lists this clonotype with a count of one. V and J are TRBV29-1 and TRBJ1-1; 9 nucleotides agree with TRBD1. The CDR3 spans 16 residues. Germline lookup yields CDR1 SQVTM and CDR2 ANQGSEA. Germline trimming cut 6 bases from V and 1 base from J; bases unmatched to any gene: 12. The CDR3 spells CSVERTEGQGNTEAFF. The CDR3 nucleotides read TGCAGCGTCGAACGGACGGAGGGACAGGGGAACACTGAAGCTTTCTTT.